One and the same sample provided the 26 T cell receptor beta chains below, sequenced in a study of T cell responses to AZD1222 COVID-19 vaccine. Clones were sequenced by immunoSEQ multiplex PCR, and TCRdb holds only the in-frame ones, with some missing. The sample records roughly 62,000 clones, about 74% being singletons. Source: peripheral blood, taken on day 0 of AZD1222 vaccination. The receptors here all came from an adult in good health.

This chain uses TRBV13 with TRBJ2-3; TRBD1 aligns across 8 bases. Losses at the gene ends were 10 bases for V and 1 base for J; bases not matched to a gene: 7. CDR1 and CDR2 from the germline V gene are PRHDT and FYEKMQ (reference sequence). This CDR3 spans 14 amino acids. As DNA, the CDR3 is TGTGCCACCCGACAGGGGACGGGCACAGATACGCAGTATTTT. Amino acid sequence: CATRQGTGTDTQYF.

Only a few counts were recorded for this clone. The chain couples TRBV24-1 to TRBJ2-2, with D possibly being TRBD1 (8 bases). In germline, CDR1 is KGHDR, CDR2 SFDVKD. CDR3 length equals 18 residues. The V end lost 3 bases, the J end lost 4 bases, and 20 bases lay between the germline ends. CDR3: CATSDPGPQGGSTGELFF. For the CDR3, the DNA is TGTGCCACCAGTGATCCCGGCCCACAGGGGGGGAGCACCGGGGAGCTGTTTTTT.

The chain carries TRBV27 and TRBJ2-3, with 11 positions matching TRBD2. Per the germline V gene, CDR1 is MNHEY and CDR2 is SMNVEV (reference sequence). Unmatched junction bases numbered 5, after V lost 6 bases and J lost 0 bases. CDR3 length: 16 residues. The CDR3 here is CASSLLAGASTDTQYF. The CDR3 region has the DNA TGTGCCAGCAGCCTACTAGCGGGGGCTAGCACAGATACGCAGTATTTT.

The chain carries TRBV5-4 and TRBJ1-1; D unresolved. Germline lookup yields CDR1 SGHNT and CDR2 YYREEE (reference sequence). Trimming cost V 2 bases and J 0 bases, with 14 bases left between them. CDR3 length equals 16 residues. Written as DNA, the CDR3 is TGTGCCAGCAGCTTTGGGCAGACGTACATGAACACTGAAGCTTTCTTT. Amino acids: CASSFGQTYMNTEAFF.

The chain combines TRBV25-1 with TRBJ2-5; a possible D gene is TRBD1 (6 bases). Germline V gene sequence: CDR1 MGHDK, CDR2 SYGVNS. This CDR3 has 15 residues. The ends were cut back, 1 base at V and 4 bases at J, with 13 bases in the middle. CDR3 amino acids: CASSELKTGIETQYF. CDR3 DNA sequence: TGTGCCAGCAGTGAATTAAAAACAGGGATAGAGACCCAGTACTTC.

Only one count was recorded for this clone. V gene TRBV28 combines with J gene TRBJ2-1; TRBD1 agrees at 7 bases. This CDR3 has 12 residues. With 5 bases clipped from V and 13 bases from J, the junction kept 8 bases outside the gene matches. CDR1 MDHEN and CDR2 SYDVKM come from the germline V gene. The chain's CDR3 is CASSPQTGKQFF. CDR3 coding DNA: TGTGCCAGCAGTCCCCAGACAGGGAAACAGTTCTTC.

This chain uses TRBV6-2 or TRBV6-3 with TRBJ2-6, with 13 bases lining up with TRBD2. J lost 7 bases, V lost 5 bases, and 11 bases had no gene match. The V gene's germline CDR1 is MNHEY and CDR2 SVGEGT. The CDR3 spans 18 residues. The CDR3 sequence: CASSRTSGGLLGANVLTF. Written as DNA, the CDR3 is TGTGCCAGCAGTCGGACTAGCGGGGGACTTCTGGGTGCCAACGTCCTGACTTTC.

This CDR3 is CASSFSSGGAMDYEQYF. In DNA, the CDR3 is TGTGCCAGCAGCTTTTCTAGCGGGGGGGCGATGGATTACGAGCAGTACTTC. The rearrangement links TRBV13 to TRBJ2-7; 12 bases match TRBD2. This CDR3 is built from 17 residues. Germline assignment: CDR1 PRHDT and CDR2 FYEKMQ (reference sequence). V trimming: 3 bases; J trimming: 4 bases; junction bases outside the gene matches: 10.

The chain joins TRBV2 to TRBJ1-5; tentative D call: TRBD1 (5 bases). V lost 6 bases to trimming and J lost 3 bases, with 15 bases between them. Germline CDR1 and CDR2: SNHLY and FYNNEI. There are 15 residues in the CDR3. The CDR3 sequence: CASSPAGDNNQPQHF. The CDR3 coding sequence is TGTGCCAGCAGCCCGGCGGGGGATAACAATCAGCCCCAGCATTTT.

Concerning this clone itself: At one end, the junction sequence differs from germline, possibly due to a read error. The CDR3 coding sequence is TGTGCCAGCAGGAGGTCGACCGGACAGCTATCCTATGAGCAGTACTTC. This gives the protein CASRRSTGQLSYEQYF. The genes are TRBV2 and TRBJ2-7; tentative D call: TRBD1 (6 bases). The CDR3 is 16 residues long. Germline lookup yields CDR1 SNHLY and CDR2 FYNNEI.

The V gene is TRBV12-3 or TRBV12-4, the J gene TRBJ2-1; either TRBD1 or TRBD2 may supply D (5 bases each). Trimming shortened V by 3 bases and J by 9 bases, and 9 bases separated the two germline ends. The CDR3 runs 12 residues. For the CDR3, the DNA is TGTGCCAGCAGTTTCCAGGGAGCTGAGCAGTTCTTC. It codes for CASSFQGAEQFF.

The chain recombines TRBV18 with TRBJ2-7; TRBD1 matches at 7 bases. The CDR3 runs to 14 residues. Trimming took 5 bases from V and 3 from J; bases not matched to a gene: 7. Per germline, CDR1 KGHSH and CDR2 LQKENI. CDR3 DNA: TGTGCCAGCTCATCCGGGACAGTCCTCTACGAGCAGTACTTC. It translates to CASSSGTVLYEQYF.

The CDR3 nucleotides read TGTGCCAGCAGTCCTAATTTCGGACAAAAGTCTACTAATGAAAAACTGTTTTTT. This encodes CASSPNFGQKSTNEKLFF. The V and J genes are TRBV28 and TRBJ1-4; a weak D match, TRBD1 (5 bases). Trimming removed 5 bases from V and 2 bases from J, with 21 bases in between. The germline V gene has CDR1 MDHEN and CDR2 SYDVKM. The CDR3 runs to 18 residues.

The chain recombines TRBV14 with TRBJ2-7; D is perhaps TRBD2 (6 bases). Germline lookup yields CDR1 SGHDN and CDR2 FVKESK. Trimming removed 4 bases from V and 2 bases from J, with 12 bases in between. CDR3 length equals 14 residues. CDR3 DNA sequence: TGTGCCAGCAGCCCCGTGCCGGGGGCCTACGAGCAGTACTTC. Protein product: CASSPVPGAYEQYF. Using reference TRBV14 and TRBJ2-7 for the parts outside the CDR3, the full variable domain is EAGVTQFPSHSVIEKGQTVTLRCDPISGHDNLYWYRRVMGKEIKFLLHFVKESKQDESGMPNNRFLAERTGGTYSTLKVQPAELEDSGVYFCASSPVPGAYEQYFGPGTRLTVT.

This clone was seen only a few times. The chain couples TRBV28 to TRBJ2-5; 7 nucleotides line up with TRBD1. The trim removed 4 bases at V and 5 bases at J, leaving 7 bases unmatched. This CDR3 spans 14 amino acids. The germline CDR1 and CDR2 sequences are MDHEN and SYDVKM. The CDR3 sequence: CASSSDRKRETQYF. CDR3 DNA: TGTGCCAGCAGTTCGGACAGGAAGAGGGAGACCCAGTACTTC. Complete variable domain (other parts from reference TRBV28 and TRBJ2-5): DVKVTQSSRYLVKRTGEKVFLECVQDMDHENMFWYRQDPGLGLRLIYFSYDVKMKEKGDIPEGYSVSREKKERFSLILESASTNQTSMYLCASSSDRKRETQYFGPGTRLLVL.

This sequence joins TRBV6-5 and TRBJ2-3; D gene ambiguous. Germline CDR1 MNHEY, CDR2 SVGAGI. The length of the CDR3 is 12 residues. V lost 6 bases to trimming and J lost 1 base, with 5 bases between them. This chain's CDR3 is CASSPGTDTQYF. The CDR3 region has the DNA TGTGCCAGCAGCCCGGGCACAGATACGCAGTATTTT.

The chain joins TRBV11-2 to TRBJ2-7, with D maybe TRBD2 (5 bases). The V end lost 5 bases, the J end lost 4 bases, and 24 bases lay between the germline ends. This CDR3 has 17 amino acids. Germline V gene data show CDR1 as SGHAT and CDR2 as FQNNGV. The CDR3 loop is CASSPISRRGISYEQYF. The CDR3 coding sequence is TGTGCCAGCAGCCCCATCTCCAGGAGAGGGATAAGTTACGAGCAGTACTTC.

The chain recombines TRBV6-5 with TRBJ1-1; 7 nucleotides line up with TRBD1. The CDR3 totals 14 residues. Trimming at V came to 10 bases and at J to 3 bases, leaving 11 bases not matched to a gene. Germline CDR1 and CDR2: MNHEY and SVGAGI. The CDR3 DNA reads as TGTGCCACCAGGGGGGAGAAGGGGGACACTGAAGCTTTCTTT. It is translated as CATRGEKGDTEAFF.

The chain joins TRBV6-5 to TRBJ2-2, with 7 positions matching TRBD1. V was pared by 8 bases and J by 6 bases, with 6 bases of the junction left unmatched. This CDR3 has 13 residues. CDR1 is MNHEY and CDR2 is SVGAGI in the germline V gene. CDR3 protein: CASRQGGSGELFF. The CDR3 DNA is TGTGCCAGCCGCCAAGGGGGCTCCGGGGAGCTGTTTTTT.

The gene calls are TRBV18 and TRBJ1-1; tentatively, D is TRBD1 (5 bases). V was pared by 6 bases and J by 1 base, with 12 bases between. Germline V CDR1 and CDR2: KGHSH, LQKENI. This CDR3 has 14 residues. CDR3 sequence (DNA): TGTGCCAGCTCCGAAGCGGGACCGAACACTGAAGCTTTCTTT. Protein product: CASSEAGPNTEAFF.

V gene TRBV29-1 combines with J gene TRBJ1-2; maybe TRBD1 (5 bases). Deletions cut 6 bases from V and 13 bases from J, with 18 bases between. The CDR3 has 11 amino acids. Per germline, CDR1 SQVTM and CDR2 ANQGSEA. The chain's CDR3 is CSVQEGTLGTF. The CDR3 nucleotides read TGCAGCGTACAGGAGGGAACCTTAGGCACCTTC.

The gene calls are TRBV6-5 and TRBJ1-5, with D hard to call. From germline, CDR1 is MNHEY and CDR2 SVGAGI. With 5 bases removed from V and 5 bases from J, the gap between germline ends came to 7 bases. The CDR3 consists of 12 residues. The CDR3 region is CASSTRDQPQHF. The CDR3 DNA reads as TGTGCCAGCAGTACTCGGGATCAGCCCCAGCATTTT.

This chain connects TRBV7-2 to TRBJ1-1, with 7 bases identical to TRBD1. V trimming: 5 bases; J trimming: 1 base; junction bases outside the gene matches: 4. This CDR3 contains 14 residues. Germline V gene lookup returns CDR1 SGHTA and CDR2 FQGNSA. CDR3 in amino acids: CASSVYRGNTEAFF. The CDR3 nucleotides read TGTGCCAGCAGCGTTTACAGGGGGAACACTGAAGCTTTCTTT.

This clone was recorded only once. The chain is built from TRBV7-8 and TRBJ1-6, with 12 bases lining up with TRBD1. CDR1 and CDR2 (germline): SGHVS, FQNEAQ. The CDR3 has 16 amino acids. The V segment lost 8 bases and the J segment 11 bases; nucleotides outside the gene matches: 13. For the CDR3, the DNA is TGTGCCAGCTCCTCGACGGGACAGGGGGCAAGGACACCCCTCCACTTT. Translation gives CASSSTGQGARTPLHF.

The chain carries TRBV21-1 and TRBJ2-7. TRBV21-1 is flagged as a pseudogene. The CDR3 runs 12 residues. The CDR3: CASPPWTDEQYF. DNA of the CDR3: TGTGCCAGCCCTCCCTGGACGGACGAGCAGTACTTC.

The chain couples TRBV7-2 to TRBJ1-4, with D possibly matching TRBD1 (6 bases). Germline V gene lookup returns CDR1 SGHTA and CDR2 FQGNSA. V was clipped by 2 bases and J by 6 bases, with 7 bases between them. This CDR3 contains 13 residues. The CDR3 loop is CASSLNRDEKLFF. CDR3 DNA: TGTGCCAGCAGCTTAAACAGGGATGAAAAACTGTTTTTT.